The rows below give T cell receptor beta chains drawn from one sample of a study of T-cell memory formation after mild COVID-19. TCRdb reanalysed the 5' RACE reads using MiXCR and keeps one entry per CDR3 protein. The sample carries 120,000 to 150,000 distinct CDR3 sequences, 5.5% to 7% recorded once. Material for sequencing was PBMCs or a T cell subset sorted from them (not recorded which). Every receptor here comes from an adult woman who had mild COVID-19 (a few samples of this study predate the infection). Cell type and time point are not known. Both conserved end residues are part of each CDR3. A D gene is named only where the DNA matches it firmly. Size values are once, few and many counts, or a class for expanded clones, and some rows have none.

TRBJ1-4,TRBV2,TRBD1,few,CASSDQGQGKKLFF,TGTGCCAGCAGTGATCAAGGACAGGGGAAAAAACTGTTTTTT
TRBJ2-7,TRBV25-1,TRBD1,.,CASSDRPGQGGYEQYF,TGTGCCAGCAGTGATCGTCCGGGACAGGGGGGTTACGAGCAGTACTTC
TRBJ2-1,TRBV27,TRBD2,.,CASAGLAGVGEQFF,TGTGCCAGCGCAGGACTAGCGGGAGTTGGTGAGCAGTTCTTC
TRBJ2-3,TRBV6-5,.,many,CASSYSIRGDLRTDTQYF,TGTGCCAGCAGTTACTCGATTAGGGGGGACCTACGCACAGATACGCAGTATTTT
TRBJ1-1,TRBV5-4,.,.,CASSPTRESPNTEAFF,TGTGCCAGCAGCCCAACAAGGGAGAGCCCGAACACTGAAGCTTTCTTT
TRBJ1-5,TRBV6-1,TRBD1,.,CASNPTGKGNQPQHF,TGTGCCAGCAATCCGACAGGGAAAGGCAATCAGCCCCAGCATTTT
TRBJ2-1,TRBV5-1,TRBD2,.,CASSLGGTSGYNEQFF,TGCGCCAGCAGCTTGGGAGGTACTAGCGGATACAATGAGCAGTTCTTC
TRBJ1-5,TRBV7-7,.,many,CASSLDRFQPQHF,TGTGCCAGCAGCTTAGATAGGTTTCAGCCCCAGCATTTT
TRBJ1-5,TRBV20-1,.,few,CSARKGGNSNQPQHF,TGCAGTGCTAGGAAGGGGGGGAATAGCAATCAGCCCCAGCATTTT
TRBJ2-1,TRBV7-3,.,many,CASSIHWADNEQFF,TGTGCCAGCAGCATACATTGGGCAGACAATGAGCAGTTCTTC
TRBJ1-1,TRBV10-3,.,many,CAIRRADTEAFF,TGTGCCATCAGGAGGGCGGACACTGAAGCTTTCTTT
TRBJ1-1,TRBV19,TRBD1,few,CASSARQGKATEAFF,TGTGCCAGTAGTGCAAGACAGGGCAAGGCGACTGAAGCTTTCTTT
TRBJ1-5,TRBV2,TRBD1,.,CASSEQTGNQPQHF,TGTGCCAGCAGTGAACAGACAGGGAATCAGCCCCAGCATTTT
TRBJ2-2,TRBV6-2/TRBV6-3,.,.,CASSYRLQGTGELFF,TGTGCCAGCAGTTACCGATTACAGGGCACCGGGGAGCTGTTTTTT
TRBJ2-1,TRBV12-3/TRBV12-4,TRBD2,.,CASSPRGGGLNEQFF,TGTGCCAGCAGCCCCAGGGGCGGGGGGTTGAATGAGCAGTTCTTC
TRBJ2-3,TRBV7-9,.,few,CASSLGQPTDTQYF,TGTGCCAGCAGCTTAGGACAGCCCACAGATACGCAGTATTTT
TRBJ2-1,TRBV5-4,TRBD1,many,CASSSSGGQAYNEQFF,TGTGCCAGCAGCTCCTCCGGGGGACAGGCATACAATGAGCAGTTCTTC
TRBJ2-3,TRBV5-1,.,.,CASNPGVEFIDTQYF,TGCGCCAGCAACCCAGGGGTGGAGTTCATAGATACGCAGTATTTT
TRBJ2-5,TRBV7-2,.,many,CASSPDPGLETQYF,TGTGCCAGCAGCCCCGATCCGGGGCTAGAGACCCAGTACTTC
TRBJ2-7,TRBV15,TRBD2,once,CATSRPGSGGSYEQYF,TGTGCCACCAGCAGACCGGGGAGCGGGGGATCCTACGAGCAGTACTTC
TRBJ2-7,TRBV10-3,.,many,CAISEGRDYEQYF,TGTGCCATCAGTGAGGGCAGGGACTACGAGCAGTACTTC
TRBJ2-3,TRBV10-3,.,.,CAIKAGDREPDTQYF,TGTGCCATCAAAGCGGGAGACAGGGAACCAGATACGCAGTATTTT
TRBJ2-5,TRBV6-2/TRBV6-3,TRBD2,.,CASTLKAGAETQYF,TGTGCCAGCACTTTAAAAGCGGGGGCAGAGACCCAGTACTTC
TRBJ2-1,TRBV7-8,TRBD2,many,CASRIAGGNEQFF,TGTGCCAGCAGAATAGCGGGGGGAAATGAGCAGTTCTTC
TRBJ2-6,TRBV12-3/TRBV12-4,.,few,CASSPPQGYSGANVLTF,TGTGCCAGCAGTCCCCCTCAAGGTTACTCTGGGGCCAACGTCCTGACTTTC
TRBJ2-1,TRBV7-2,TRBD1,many,CASSHSWGTGPYNEQFF,TGTGCCAGCAGCCACAGTTGGGGGACAGGCCCCTACAATGAGCAGTTCTTC
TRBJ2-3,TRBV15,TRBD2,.,CATSREAGVRDTQYF,TGTGCCACCAGCAGAGAGGCGGGAGTCAGAGATACGCAGTATTTT
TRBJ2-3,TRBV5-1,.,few,CASSFTGPLQDTQYF,TGCGCCAGCAGCTTTACGGGACCCCTACAGGATACGCAGTATTTT
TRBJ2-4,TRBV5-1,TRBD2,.,CASSLDLAGGNIQYF,TGCGCCAGCAGCTTGGATTTAGCGGGTGGGAACATTCAGTACTTC
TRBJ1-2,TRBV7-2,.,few,CASTRNRAYGYTF,TGTGCCAGCACCAGGAACAGGGCCTATGGCTACACCTTC
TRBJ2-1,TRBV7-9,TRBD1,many,CASSSYTGTGAEGQFF,TGTGCCAGCAGCTCGTACACCGGGACAGGGGCCGAGGGGCAGTTCTTC
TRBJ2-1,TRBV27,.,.,CASSAYPYQLREHNEQFF,TGTGCCAGCAGTGCCTACCCCTACCAGCTCAGGGAGCATAATGAGCAGTTCTTC
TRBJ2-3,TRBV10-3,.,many,CAISESAGPDTQYF,TGTGCCATCAGTGAGTCGGCGGGCCCAGATACGCAGTATTTT